These 3 T cell receptor beta chains were sequenced from one sample in a study of shared clonotypes between healthy human individuals. Clones were sequenced by immunoSEQ multiplex PCR, and TCRdb holds only the in-frame ones, with some missing. This sample has about 1.1 million clones, with 60% to 85% found just once. Sequences were obtained from memory CD4+ T cells from PBMCs. Stated subset: CD45RA-negative fraction. The receptors stem from a young man in good health. Some clones in this sample may be carry-over from other donors' samples.

The genes are TRBV7-2 and TRBJ1-1; a weak D match, TRBD1 (5 bases). Germline V gives CDR1 SGHTA, CDR2 FQGNSA. CDR3 size: 14 residues. Between the trimmed V and J ends, which lost 2 bases and 4 bases, there was a span of 11 bases. The CDR3 DNA sequence: TGTGCCAGCAGCTTACGGAAGGGGATCACTGAAGCTTTCTTT. Its translation is CASSLRKGITEAFF.

As regards this clone: Other DNA sequences in the sample encode the same CDR3. CDR3 amino acids: CASSFGQNNEQFF. The CDR3 nucleotides read TGCGCCAGCAGCTTTGGACAGAACAATGAGCAGTTCTTC. The chain employs TRBV5-1 and TRBJ2-1, with TRBD1 as a possible D gene (6 bases). The germline V gene has CDR1 SGHRS and CDR2 YFSETQ. V lost 2 bases to trimming and J lost 5 bases, with 8 bases between them. This CDR3 region has 13 residues.

The chain carries TRBV28 and TRBJ1-5; D uncertain. CDR3 length equals 14 residues. The germline V and J ends were trimmed by 5 bases and 5 bases, with 13 bases remaining between them. Germline V gene lookup returns CDR1 MDHEN and CDR2 SYDVKM. CDR3 protein: CASSPPHRYQPQHF. The CDR3 DNA reads as TGTGCCAGCAGTCCCCCCCACCGGTATCAGCCCCAGCATTTT.